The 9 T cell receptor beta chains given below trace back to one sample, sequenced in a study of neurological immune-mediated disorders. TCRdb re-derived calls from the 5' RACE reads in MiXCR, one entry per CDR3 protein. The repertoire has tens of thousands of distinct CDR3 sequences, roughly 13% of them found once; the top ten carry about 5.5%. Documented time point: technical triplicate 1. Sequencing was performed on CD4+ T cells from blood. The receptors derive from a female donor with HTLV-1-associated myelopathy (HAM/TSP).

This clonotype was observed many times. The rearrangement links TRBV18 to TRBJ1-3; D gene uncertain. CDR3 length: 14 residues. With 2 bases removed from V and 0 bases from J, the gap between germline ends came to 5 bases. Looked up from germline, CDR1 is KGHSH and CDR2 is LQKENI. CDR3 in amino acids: CASSPGGSGNTIYF. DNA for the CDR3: TGTGCCAGCTCACCAGGTGGCTCTGGAAACACCATATATTTT.

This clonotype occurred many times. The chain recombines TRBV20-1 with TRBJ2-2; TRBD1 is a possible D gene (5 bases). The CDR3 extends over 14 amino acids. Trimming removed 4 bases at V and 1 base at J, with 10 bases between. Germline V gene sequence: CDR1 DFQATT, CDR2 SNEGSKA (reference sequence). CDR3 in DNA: TGCAGTGCTAAGGCAGGGTTGAACACCGGGGAGCTGTTTTTT. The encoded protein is CSAKAGLNTGELFF.

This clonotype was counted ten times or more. In nucleotides, the CDR3 is TGTGCCAGCAGCGCCACTAGCGGGCTCTATGAGCAGTTCTTC. Translation gives CASSATSGLYEQFF. This chain connects TRBV7-2 to TRBJ2-1; TRBD2 matches 9 bases. The CDR3 covers 14 residues. Germline loops: CDR1 SGHTA, CDR2 FQGNSA. The V segment lost 5 bases and the J segment 8 bases; nucleotides outside the gene matches: 7.

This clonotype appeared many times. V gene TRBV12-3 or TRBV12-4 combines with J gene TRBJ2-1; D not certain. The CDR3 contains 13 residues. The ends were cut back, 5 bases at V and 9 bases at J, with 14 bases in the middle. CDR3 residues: CASSPQLGSEQFF. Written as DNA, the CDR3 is TGTGCCAGCAGTCCCCAGCTAGGCAGTGAGCAGTTCTTC.

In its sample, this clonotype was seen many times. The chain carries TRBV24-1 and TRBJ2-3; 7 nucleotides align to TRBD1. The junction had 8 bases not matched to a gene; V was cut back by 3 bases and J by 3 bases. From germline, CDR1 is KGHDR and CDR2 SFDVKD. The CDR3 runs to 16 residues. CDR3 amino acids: CATSDPQGKGTDTQYF. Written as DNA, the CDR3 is TGTGCCACCAGTGATCCACAGGGGAAAGGAACAGATACGCAGTATTTT.

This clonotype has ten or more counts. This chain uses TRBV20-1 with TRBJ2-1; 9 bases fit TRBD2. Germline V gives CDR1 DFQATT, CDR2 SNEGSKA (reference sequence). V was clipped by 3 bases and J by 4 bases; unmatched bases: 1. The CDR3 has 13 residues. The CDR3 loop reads CSASSGSYNEQFF. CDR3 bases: TGCAGTGCTAGTAGCGGGAGTTACAATGAGCAGTTCTTC.

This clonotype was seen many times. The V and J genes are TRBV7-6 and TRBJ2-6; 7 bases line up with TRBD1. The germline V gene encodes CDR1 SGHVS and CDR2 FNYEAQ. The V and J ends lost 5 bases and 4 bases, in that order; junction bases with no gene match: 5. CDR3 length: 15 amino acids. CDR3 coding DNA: TGTGCCAGCAGCCCACAGGGGACCGGGGCCAACGTCCTGACTTTC. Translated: CASSPQGTGANVLTF.

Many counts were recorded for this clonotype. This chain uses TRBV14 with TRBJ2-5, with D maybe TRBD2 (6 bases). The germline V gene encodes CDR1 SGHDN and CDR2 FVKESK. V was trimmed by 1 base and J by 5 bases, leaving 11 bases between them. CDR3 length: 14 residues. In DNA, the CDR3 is TGTGCCAGCAGCCAAGGACGGGAGTCGGAGACCCAGTACTTC. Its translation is CASSQGRESETQYF.

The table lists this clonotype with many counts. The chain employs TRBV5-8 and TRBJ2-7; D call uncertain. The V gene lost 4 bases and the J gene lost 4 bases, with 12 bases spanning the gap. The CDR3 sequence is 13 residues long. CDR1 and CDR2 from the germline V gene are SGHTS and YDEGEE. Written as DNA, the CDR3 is TGTGCCAGCAGCCGGATATCCGGGTACGAGCAGTACTTC. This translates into CASSRISGYEQYF.